One sample yielded the 30 T cell receptor beta chains listed below, sequenced in a study of quantifying T cell responses using KT2 cells. Turning to the study itself: Reverse transcription used primers in the TCR alpha and beta constant regions.

Each cDNA got a UMI-containing oligo ligated at its 3' end. The first PCR ran three to four cycles with an equimolar RC1.1 and RC1.2 beta primer mix. TCRdb recomputed calls from the UMI-ligation and nested PCR reads with MiXCR, one row per CDR3 protein. The sample contains approximately 60,000 distinct CDR3 sequences, 9% to 15% of which appear only once. Material: PBMCs spiked with cells of the T cell clone KT2. These receptors all come from a human donor.

The chain carries TRBV5-1 and TRBJ1-2; D possibly corresponds to TRBD1 (5 bases). Germline-derived CDR1 and CDR2 are SGHRS and YFSETQ. The V end lost 1 base, the J end lost 4 bases, and 11 bases lay between the germline ends. The CDR3 length is 14 residues. CDR3 protein: CASSLYGGGYGYTF. In DNA, the CDR3 is TGCGCCAGCAGCTTGTACGGGGGTGGCTATGGCTACACCTTC.

This clonotype has a count of ten or more. The junction does not match germline at one end; this may be a read error. CDR3 nucleotides: TGTGCCAGCAGTTTGGACCGAGCCTACGAGCAGTACTTC. It is translated as CASSLDRAYEQYF. The V gene is TRBV5-6, the J gene TRBJ2-7; unclear D gene. The CDR3 contains 13 residues. CDR1 is SGHDT, CDR2 YYEEEE, per germline.

This clonotype was observed at least ten times. The chain joins TRBV6-2 or TRBV6-3 to TRBJ2-7, with D possibly being TRBD2 (5 bases). The germline V and J ends were trimmed by 2 bases and 6 bases, with 11 bases remaining between them. CDR1 is MNHEY and CDR2 is SVGEGT in the germline V gene. The CDR3 spans 13 residues. CDR3 sequence reads: CASSYVGEPEQYF. The CDR3 DNA follows: TGTGCCAGCAGTTACGTGGGAGAACCCGAGCAGTACTTC.

Concerning this clonotype: A much larger clone lies a single base off, so this may be a read error. The chain links TRBV6-6 to TRBJ2-3; D may be TRBD1 (6 bases). The germline V gene has CDR1 MNHNY and CDR2 SVGAGI (reference sequence). This CDR3 contains 15 residues. CDR3 sequence: CASSYRGQTKDTRYF. The CDR3 DNA is TGTGCCAGCAGTTACAGAGGACAGACTAAAGATACGCGGTATTTT.

In this sample, this clonotype turned up many times. The chain links TRBV7-2 to TRBJ1-2, with a tentative D call TRBD1 (5 bases). Germline V gene data show CDR1 as SGHTA and CDR2 as FQGNSA. With 3 bases removed from V and 0 bases from J, the gap between germline ends came to 20 bases. This CDR3 region has 18 residues. This CDR3 reads CASSLGFRDWASNYGYTF. The CDR3 nucleotides read TGTGCCAGCAGCTTGGGATTCAGGGACTGGGCTTCTAACTATGGCTACACCTTC.

The chain combines TRBV30 with TRBJ2-1, with TRBD2 identical over 7 bases. The CDR3 has 15 amino acids. Germline CDR1 reads GTSNPN; CDR2 reads SVGIG (reference sequence). Losses at the gene ends were 2 bases for V and 8 bases for J; bases not matched to a gene: 12. This chain's CDR3 is CAWSRGLGRYDEQFF. The CDR3 nucleotides are TGTGCCTGGAGTCGAGGACTAGGAAGGTACGATGAGCAGTTCTTC.

This clonotype occurred a few times. CDR3 region: CASRRDTGVPTDTQYF. CDR3 sequence (DNA): TGTGCCAGCAGGAGAGACACAGGGGTTCCCACAGATACGCAGTATTTT. The rearrangement uses TRBV7-2 and TRBJ2-3; TRBD1 aligns across 7 bases. Germline CDR1 SGHTA, CDR2 FQGNSA. This CDR3 spans 16 amino acids. Trimming took 6 bases from V and 2 from J; bases not matched to a gene: 11.

V usage is TRBV7-9 and J usage is TRBJ2-7, with 8 nucleotides matching TRBD1. CDR1 and CDR2 from the germline V gene are SEHNR and FQNEAQ (reference sequence). The CDR3 totals 12 residues. Trimming cost V 0 bases and J 12 bases; bases outside gene matches: 4. This CDR3 reads CASSLAGTGLYF. CDR3 in DNA: TGTGCCAGCAGCTTAGCGGGGACAGGTTTGTACTTC.

This clonotype was seen only a few times. This chain connects TRBV4-1 to TRBJ2-7, with TRBD2 matching 8 bases. The V and J ends lost 3 bases and 3 bases, in that order; junction bases with no gene match: 10. The CDR3 runs to 16 residues. Germline V gene sequence: CDR1 MGHRA, CDR2 YSYEKL. This CDR3 reads CASSHGASGGSYEQYF. The CDR3 region has the DNA TGCGCCAGCAGCCATGGAGCAAGCGGGGGTAGCTACGAGCAGTACTTC.

V gene TRBV15 combines with J gene TRBJ2-7; D unresolved. CDR1 LNHNV and CDR2 YYDKDF come from the germline V gene (reference sequence). This CDR3 is 11 amino acids long. Between the trimmed V and J ends, which lost 4 bases and 3 bases, there was a span of 4 bases. The CDR3 loop is CATSNNYEQYF. The CDR3 DNA follows: TGTGCCACCAGCAACAACTACGAGCAGTACTTC.

This clonotype has only a few counts. This sequence joins TRBV18 and TRBJ2-3, with TRBD2 matching 9 bases. Germline V CDR1 and CDR2: KGHSH, LQKENI. With 1 base clipped from V and 4 bases from J, the junction kept 6 bases outside the gene matches. The CDR3 spans 16 residues. Written as DNA, the CDR3 is TGTGCCAGCTCACCACGTCAGCGGGGGGCTTCAGATACGCAGTATTTT. Translation gives CASSPRQRGASDTQYF.

This clonotype was detected only a few times. The chain carries TRBV7-3 and TRBJ2-1, with 8 bases identical to TRBD2. Germline V gene lookup returns CDR1 SGHTA and CDR2 FQGTGA. With 5 bases clipped from V and 1 base from J, the junction kept 10 bases outside the gene matches. The CDR3 has 17 amino acids. Written as DNA, the CDR3 is TGTGCCAGCAGCGCCGGGGGGGCCTTTAGTTCCTACAATGAGCAGTTCTTC. Translating it yields CASSAGGAFSSYNEQFF.

The chain couples TRBV19 to TRBJ1-3; the D gene is possibly TRBD1 (5 bases). The CDR3 totals 14 residues. Trimming removed 7 bases at V and 2 bases at J, with 12 bases between. CDR1 LNHDA and CDR2 SQIVND come from the germline V gene (reference sequence). In nucleotides, the CDR3 is TGTGCCAGTAACCCAGGGACTCCTGGAAACACCATATATTTT. Protein product: CASNPGTPGNTIYF.

This clonotype occurred many times. The V gene is TRBV20-1, the J gene TRBJ2-5, with 14 bases fitting TRBD2. CDR1 is DFQATT and CDR2 is SNEGSKA in the germline V gene (reference sequence). The CDR3 loop spans 16 amino acids. The ends lost 3 bases at V and 3 bases at J; junction bases unmatched: 6. This CDR3 is CSASPAGLAGEETQYF. CDR3 coding DNA: TGCAGTGCTAGCCCTGCGGGACTAGCGGGGGAAGAGACCCAGTACTTC.

This clonotype was recorded at least ten times. The chain combines TRBV20-1 with TRBJ2-3; D gene ambiguous. CDR1 DFQATT and CDR2 SNEGSKA come from the germline V gene (reference sequence). The ends were cut back, 5 bases at V and 0 bases at J, with 3 bases in the middle. The CDR3 runs 11 residues. CDR3 sequence reads: CSAPSTDTQYF. DNA of the CDR3: TGCAGTGCTCCTAGCACAGATACGCAGTATTTT.

This clonotype was picked up many times. The chain uses TRBV28 and TRBJ1-2; a weak D match, TRBD1 (6 bases). Trimming shortened V by 3 bases and J by 3 bases, and 8 bases separated the two germline ends. The CDR3 covers 13 residues. Germline V gives CDR1 MDHEN, CDR2 SYDVKM. CDR3 loop: CASSLDRYYGYTF. The CDR3 DNA is TGTGCCAGCAGTTTGGACAGATACTATGGCTACACCTTC.

This clonotype was counted a few times. The rearrangement uses TRBV27 and TRBJ2-5, with 10 positions matching TRBD2. V dropped 3 bases and J dropped 4; count of bases not matched to a gene: 5. CDR3 length: 15 residues. Germline V gives CDR1 MNHEY, CDR2 SMNVEV (reference sequence). The CDR3 loop reads CASSFSGGAAETQYF. In DNA form, the CDR3 reads TGTGCCAGCAGTTTCAGCGGGGGGGCCGCAGAGACCCAGTACTTC.

The rearrangement joins TRBV12-3 or TRBV12-4 to TRBJ1-2; no clear D gene. The V end was cut by 3 bases, the J end by 4 bases, with 18 bases between. This CDR3 is built from 16 residues. The CDR3 DNA reads as TGTGCCAGCAGTTTCGGGAGGGCGTCCAGGCGCTATGGCTACACCTTC. Translating it yields CASSFGRASRRYGYTF.

The chain uses TRBV7-9 and TRBJ1-4; D gene uncertain. Deletions cut 1 base from V and 4 bases from J, with 13 bases between. This CDR3 region has 16 residues. Germline loops: CDR1 SEHNR, CDR2 FQNEAQ (reference sequence). DNA for the CDR3: TGTGCCAGCAGCTTAGGGGTTACCGCCCGTAATGAAAAACTGTTTTTT. It specifies CASSLGVTARNEKLFF.

This clonotype was counted ten times or more. The rearrangement links TRBV12-3 or TRBV12-4 to TRBJ2-1, with 9 bases aligning to TRBD1. This CDR3 region has 16 residues. Trimming at V came to 0 bases and at J to 3 bases, leaving 3 bases not matched to a gene. CDR3 bases: TGTGCCAGCAGTTTAGCGACAGGGGGTAGCTACAATGAGCAGTTCTTC. This sequence encodes CASSLATGGSYNEQFF.

For this clonotype: This may arise from a read error, as a much more abundant clone is one base away. The V and J genes are TRBV29-1 and TRBJ1-2, with a weak D call TRBD1 (5 bases). Germline CDR1 and CDR2: SQVTM and ANQGSEA. Trimming took 7 bases from V and 8 from J, leaving 23 bases between them. The CDR3 is 14 amino acids. Written as DNA, the CDR3 is TGCAGCGCCGAAGCGGGCACCACAGGACTAGGCTACACCTTC. Its protein is CSAEAGTTGLGYTF.

The rearrangement joins TRBV2 to TRBJ2-3, with D unresolved. From germline, CDR1 is SNHLY and CDR2 FYNNEI. The CDR3 extends over 13 amino acids. The ends were cut back, 6 bases at V and 6 bases at J, with 13 bases in the middle. Written as DNA, the CDR3 is TGTGCCAGCAGAGAACCGTCGGCGGATACGCAGTATTTT. It specifies CASREPSADTQYF.

This clonotype was detected many times. The V call is TRBV11-2, the J call TRBJ1-6; no clear D. The CDR3 runs to 15 residues. Trimming removed 2 bases from V and 6 bases from J, with 11 bases in between. The germline gives CDR1 SGHAT, CDR2 FQNNGV. This chain's CDR3 is CASSLSGVSNSPLHF. In nucleotides, the CDR3 is TGTGCCAGCAGCTTAAGTGGGGTCAGTAATTCACCCCTCCACTTT.

In this sample, this clonotype turned up a few times. The chain couples TRBV11-2 to TRBJ2-5; D unclear. The V gene's germline CDR1 is SGHAT and CDR2 FQNNGV. The CDR3 covers 15 residues. With 0 bases removed from V and 1 base from J, the gap between germline ends came to 9 bases. The CDR3 spells CASSLDPGSQETQYF. The CDR3 bases are TGTGCCAGCAGCTTAGATCCGGGCTCCCAAGAGACCCAGTACTTC. The whole variable domain, remainder taken from reference TRBV11-2 and TRBJ2-5, is EAGVAQSPRYKIIEKRQSVAFWCNPISGHATLYWYQQILGQGPKLLIQFQNNGVVDDSQLPKDRFSAERLKGVDSTLKIQPAKLEDSAVYLCASSLDPGSQETQYFGPGTRLLVL.

The rearrangement uses TRBV5-5 and TRBJ2-7; 8 nucleotides match TRBD1. This CDR3 spans 16 amino acids. Germline V gives CDR1 SGHKS, CDR2 YYEKEE (reference sequence). V was clipped by 3 bases and J by 2 bases; unmatched bases: 10. As DNA, the CDR3 is TGTGCCAGCAGCTCCGGGAACAGGGGGAAGGCCTACGAGCAGTACTTC. Translation: CASSSGNRGKAYEQYF.

This clonotype was recorded a few times. The V call is TRBV12-3 or TRBV12-4, the J call TRBJ2-7; D may be TRBD1 or TRBD2 (6 bases each). V dropped 2 bases and J dropped 9 bases, with 11 bases sitting between them. CDR3 size: 12 residues. Here the CDR3 DNA reads TGTGCCAGCAGTTTACTCAGGGGACTGCAGTACTTC. It is translated as CASSLLRGLQYF.

The chain is built from TRBV24-1 and TRBJ2-1; D uncertain. Germline V CDR1 and CDR2: KGHDR, SFDVKD. This CDR3 contains 13 residues. The V end lost 7 bases, the J end lost 1 base, and 7 bases lay between the germline ends. The CDR3 DNA is TGTGCCACCAGCACCCTTTCCTACAATGAGCAGTTCTTC. It yields the protein CATSTLSYNEQFF.

The chain recombines TRBV12-3 or TRBV12-4 with TRBJ2-3; D perhaps matches TRBD1 (6 bases). This CDR3 region has 14 residues. V was trimmed by 5 bases and J by 3 bases, leaving 12 bases between them. The CDR3 DNA sequence: TGTGCCAGCAGTATGAACCAGGGGACAGATACGCAGTATTTT. Its protein is CASSMNQGTDTQYF.

This clonotype was seen at least ten times. This rearrangement joins TRBV5-6 to TRBJ2-2; the D is unclear. V was clipped by 3 bases and J by 5 bases, with 2 bases between them. Germline lookup yields CDR1 SGHDT and CDR2 YYEEEE. CDR3 length equals 11 residues. The CDR3 loop reads CASSSTGELFF. CDR3 DNA sequence: TGTGCCAGCAGCTCAACCGGGGAGCTGTTTTTT.

This clonotype was seen a few times. V gene TRBV9 combines with J gene TRBJ2-1; 9 bases fit TRBD1. This CDR3 is built from 18 residues. Germline V gives CDR1 SGDLS, CDR2 YYNGEE. The V and J ends lost 3 bases and 0 bases, in that order; junction bases with no gene match: 10. CDR3 in amino acids: CASSGWTGAGSSYNEQFF. CDR3 coding DNA: TGTGCCAGCAGCGGATGGACAGGGGCGGGGAGCTCCTACAATGAGCAGTTCTTC.